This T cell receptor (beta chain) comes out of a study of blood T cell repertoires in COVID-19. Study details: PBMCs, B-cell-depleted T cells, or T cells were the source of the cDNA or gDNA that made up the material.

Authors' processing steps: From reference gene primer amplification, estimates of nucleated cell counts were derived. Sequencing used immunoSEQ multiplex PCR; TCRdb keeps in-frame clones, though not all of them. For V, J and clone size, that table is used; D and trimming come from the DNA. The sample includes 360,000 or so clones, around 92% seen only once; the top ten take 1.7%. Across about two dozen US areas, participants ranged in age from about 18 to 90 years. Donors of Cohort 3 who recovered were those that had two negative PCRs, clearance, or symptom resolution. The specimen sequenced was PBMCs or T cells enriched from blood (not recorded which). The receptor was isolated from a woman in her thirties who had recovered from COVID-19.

Here the CDR3 reads CASSQGDSLISGANVLTF. In DNA form, the CDR3 reads TGTGCCAGCAGCCAAGGAGACAGCCTCATCTCTGGGGCCAACGTCCTGACTTTC. The chain is built from TRBV14 and TRBJ2-6; perhaps TRBD1 as D (5 bases). CDR1 is SGHDN and CDR2 is FVKESK in the germline V gene. CDR3 size: 18 residues. V was trimmed by 1 base and J by 0 bases, leaving 13 bases between them.